This section outlines one T cell receptor beta chain sequence together with its context. This entry is derived from a study of HIV-infected patients and healthy controls. Losses at the gene ends were 11 bases for V and 3 bases for J; bases not matched to a gene: 4. The CDR3 sequence is 13 residues long. CDR1 LNHDA and CDR2 SQIVND come from the germline V gene (reference sequence). All unsorted peripheral T cells were captured because whole blood was used without fractionation. RNA came from under 3 ml of peripheral blood. Around 450 ng RNA was reverse transcribed with alpha and beta constant-region primers. Separate chain-specific third strand synthesis with multiplexing indices produced the alpha and beta libraries. Ligation attached cDNA to a 5' RACE adapter that carried a random hexamer and SP2 site. TCRdb fed the 5' RACE reads into MiXCR, producing one record per CDR3 protein. Among 13,000 or so distinct CDR3 sequences, roughly 9.9% were seen once, and the ten largest hold approximately 6.8%.

The specimen sequenced was blood. The TCR comes from an adult in good health. This sequence joins TRBV19 and TRBJ2-2; TRBD1 matches at 9 bases. CDR3: CAVQGAYTGELFF. The CDR3 DNA reads TGTGCCGTACAGGGGGCTTACACCGGGGAGCTGTTTTTT. Full variable domain (outside the CDR3, taken from reference TRBV19 and TRBJ2-2): DGGITQSPKYLFRKEGQNVTLSCEQNLNHDAMYWYRQDPGQGLRLIYYSQIVNDFQKGDIAEGYSVSREKKESFPLTVTSAQKNPTAFYLCAVQGAYTGELFFGEGSRLTVL.